Listed below are T cell receptor beta chains from one sample, sequenced in a study of blood T cell repertoires in COVID-19. Some clones are missing from TCRdb's copy, which holds only in-frame ones; the method was immunoSEQ multiplex PCR. The top ten hold roughly an eighth of the sample, which has approximately 180,000 clones, approximately 90% seen once. Sample: peripheral blood. These receptor sequences come from a woman in her seventies with COVID-19, enrolled during active disease. Both conserved end residues are part of each CDR3. A D gene is named only where the DNA matches it firmly. Clone sizes are given selectively: once, few, many, or a class where the clone is expanded.

>TRBV19|TRBJ1-2|NA|NA
TGTGCCAGTAGTCCCACAGGGAACTATGGCTACACCTTC
CASSPTGNYGYTF
>TRBV10-1|TRBJ2-4|NA|TRBD1
TGCGCCAGCAGTGAAGGAGGACAGGGGCCGACTAAAGTTCTAGCCAAAAACATTCAGTACTTC
CASSEGGQGPTKVLAKNIQYF
>TRBV14|TRBJ2-7|NA|TRBD1
TGTGCCAGCAGCCCTCGACAGGGGGTATTCGAGCAGTACTTC
CASSPRQGVFEQYF
>TRBV29-1|TRBJ2-1|NA|NA
TGCAGCGTCGGTCGGACTCAGAATGAGCAGTTCTTC
CSVGRTQNEQFF
>TRBV25-1|TRBJ1-5|once|NA
TGTGCCAGCAGTGGACAGGCTAATCAGCCCCAGCATTTT
CASSGQANQPQHF
>TRBV5-1|TRBJ2-7|NA|NA
TGCGCCAGCAGCTTGGGAGACAGACCCTACGAGCAGTACTTC
CASSLGDRPYEQYF
>TRBV7-9|TRBJ2-3|NA|NA
TGTGCCAGCAGCTTAGGGCTAGCGCACACAGATACGCAGTATTTT
CASSLGLAHTDTQYF
>TRBV24-1|TRBJ1-5|NA|TRBD1
TGTGCCACCAGTGACCCGGGACAGGGACCAGGTCAGCCCCAGCATTTT
CATSDPGQGPGQPQHF
>TRBV24-1|TRBJ1-5|NA|TRBD1
TGTGCCACCGGTCCGGGACAGGGGGGGGTTCAGCCCCAGCATTTT
CATGPGQGGVQPQHF
>TRBV19|TRBJ2-2|NA|NA
TGTGCCAGTAGATTAGCGGCGAACACCGGGGAGCTGTTTTTT
CASRLAANTGELFF
>TRBV7-9|TRBJ2-1|NA|NA
TGTGCCAGCAGCTTAGTGGACGGGACACTCTACAATGAGCAGTTCTTC
CASSLVDGTLYNEQFF